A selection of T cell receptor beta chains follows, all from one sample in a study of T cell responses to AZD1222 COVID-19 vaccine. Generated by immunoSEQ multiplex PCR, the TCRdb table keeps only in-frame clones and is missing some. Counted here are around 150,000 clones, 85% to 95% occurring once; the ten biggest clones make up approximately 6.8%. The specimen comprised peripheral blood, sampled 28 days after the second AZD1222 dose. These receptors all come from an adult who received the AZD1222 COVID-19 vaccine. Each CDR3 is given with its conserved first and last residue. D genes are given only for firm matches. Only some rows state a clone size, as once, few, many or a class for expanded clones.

CASSYGTGQETQYF,TGTGCCAGCAGCTACGGGACAGGGCAAGAGACCCAGTACTTC,TRBJ2-5,TRBV4-2,-,TRBD1
CASSPPGQIYEQYF,TGTGCCAGCAGCCCTCCGGGACAAATCTACGAGCAGTACTTC,TRBJ2-7,TRBV3-1/TRBV3-2,-,-
CASTLLGSNQPQHF,TGTGCCAGCACGCTATTGGGGAGCAATCAGCCCCAGCATTTT,TRBJ1-5,TRBV28,-,-
CASSLGETQYF,TGTGCCAGTAGCCTCGGCGAGACCCAGTACTTC,TRBJ2-5,TRBV19,once,-
CASSRGRRQPQHF,TGTGCCAGTAGCAGGGGTCGACGCCAGCCCCAGCATTTT,TRBJ1-5,TRBV19,-,-
CASSVAGAERGSEAFF,TGTGCCAGCAGCGTAGCAGGGGCGGAGCGGGGGTCTGAAGCTTTCTTT,TRBJ1-1,TRBV9,-,-
CASSSRDSTNEKLFF,TGTGCCAGCAGCTCCCGGGACTCAACTAATGAAAAACTGTTTTTT,TRBJ1-4,TRBV14,-,-
CASSLEAFYGYTF,TGTGCCAGCAGCTTAGAGGCTTTCTATGGCTACACCTTC,TRBJ1-2,TRBV7-8,-,-
CASSLAQQGANEQYF,TGTGCCAGCAGCTTAGCTCAACAGGGGGCCAACGAGCAGTACTTC,TRBJ2-7,TRBV11-2,-,TRBD1
CASSLGRVEADTQYF,TGTGCCAGCAGCCTCGGGAGGGTTGAAGCAGATACGCAGTATTTT,TRBJ2-3,TRBV6-5,-,TRBD2
CASSLTGNYEQYF,TGTGCCAGCAGTTTAACAGGCAACTACGAGCAGTACTTC,TRBJ2-7,TRBV27,-,-
CASSSFGQGGANVLTF,TGTGCCAGCAGTTCATTCGGCCAGGGTGGGGCCAACGTCCTGACTTTC,TRBJ2-6,TRBV6-2/TRBV6-3,-,-
CASSPGTSGVNTQYF,TGTGCCAGCTCACCGGGGACTAGCGGGGTAAATACGCAGTATTTT,TRBJ2-3,TRBV18,-,TRBD2
CASSITSSSPEKLFF,TGTGCCAGTAGTATTACGAGTTCTTCGCCCGAAAAACTGTTTTTT,TRBJ1-4,TRBV19,-,-
CASTLTGSSYGYTF,TGTGCCAGTACCTTGACAGGGAGCTCCTATGGCTACACCTTC,TRBJ1-2,TRBV19,-,TRBD1
CASRKTGKETQYF,TGTGCCAGCAGGAAGACAGGGAAAGAGACCCAGTACTTC,TRBJ2-5,TRBV28,few,TRBD1
CATSTDDWEQYF,TGTGCCACCAGCACAGACGACTGGGAGCAGTACTTC,TRBJ2-7,TRBV15,-,-
CASSVVSLAGNEKLFF,TGTGCCAGCAGTGTGGTTTCTTTGGCCGGGAATGAAAAACTGTTTTTT,TRBJ1-4,TRBV2,-,-
CASSLGSFVETQYF,TGCGCCAGCAGCTTAGGCAGTTTTGTTGAGACCCAGTACTTC,TRBJ2-5,TRBV5-1,-,-
CASSYGDNTEAFF,TGTGCCAGCAGTTACGGTGATAACACTGAAGCTTTCTTT,TRBJ1-1,TRBV6-5,-,-
CASSLTAGNTEAFF,TGTGCCAGCTCGCTAACGGCGGGGAACACTGAAGCTTTCTTT,TRBJ1-1,TRBV18,-,-
CASSQAQGPSYEQYF,TGCGCCAGCAGCCAAGCACAGGGACCATCCTACGAGCAGTACTTC,TRBJ2-7,TRBV4-3,-,-
CASSQEISNQPQHF,TGCGCCAGCAGCCAAGAAATAAGCAATCAGCCCCAGCATTTT,TRBJ1-5,TRBV4-1,-,-
CASSYPTGRFYNSPLHF,TGTGCCAGCAGCTACCCGACAGGCCGGTTCTATAATTCACCCCTCCACTTT,TRBJ1-6,TRBV7-9,-,-
CASRLGSWELFF,TGTGCCAGCAGACTAGGTAGTTGGGAGCTGTTTTTT,TRBJ2-2,TRBV6-5,once,-
CASRNPANTGELFF,TGTGCCAGCCGTAATCCCGCGAACACCGGGGAGCTGTTTTTT,TRBJ2-2,TRBV19,-,-
CASSPGFAKNIQYF,TGTGCCAGCAGCCCCGGATTTGCCAAAAACATTCAGTACTTC,TRBJ2-4,TRBV7-2,once,-
CASSLSGREYTEAFF,TGTGCCAGCAGTTTATCGGGCAGGGAGTACACTGAAGCTTTCTTT,TRBJ1-1,TRBV27,once,-
CASSLSSVSGNTIYF,TGTGCCAGCAGCTTATCAAGCGTCTCTGGAAACACCATATATTTT,TRBJ1-3,TRBV7-2,once,-